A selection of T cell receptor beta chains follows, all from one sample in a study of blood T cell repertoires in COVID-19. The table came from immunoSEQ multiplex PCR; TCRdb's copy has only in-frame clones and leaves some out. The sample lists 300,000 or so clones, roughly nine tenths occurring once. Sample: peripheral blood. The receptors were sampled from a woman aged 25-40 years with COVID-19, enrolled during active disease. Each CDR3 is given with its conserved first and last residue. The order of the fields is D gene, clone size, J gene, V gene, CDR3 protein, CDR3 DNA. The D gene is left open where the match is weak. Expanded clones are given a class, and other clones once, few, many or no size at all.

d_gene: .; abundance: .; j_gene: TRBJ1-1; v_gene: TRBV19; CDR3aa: CASSIIVVPGTEAFF; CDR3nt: TGTGCCAGTAGTATTATTGTGGTCCCCGGCACTGAAGCTTTCTTT
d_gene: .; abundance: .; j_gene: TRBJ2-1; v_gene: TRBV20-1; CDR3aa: CSAWGQNEQFF; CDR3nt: TGCAGTGCTTGGGGACAAAATGAGCAGTTCTTC
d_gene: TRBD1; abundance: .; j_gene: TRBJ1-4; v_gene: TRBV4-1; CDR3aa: CASSRSQGAGEKLFF; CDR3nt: TGCGCCAGCAGCCGAAGCCAGGGGGCGGGTGAAAAACTGTTTTTT
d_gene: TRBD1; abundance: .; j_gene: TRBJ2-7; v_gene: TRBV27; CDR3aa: CASSWPGGYEQYF; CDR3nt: TGTGCCAGCAGTTGGCCAGGGGGCTACGAGCAGTACTTC
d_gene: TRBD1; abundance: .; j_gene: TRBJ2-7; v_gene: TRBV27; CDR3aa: CASSLGQGMMIEQYF; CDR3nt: TGTGCCAGCAGTCTAGGACAGGGTATGATGATCGAGCAGTACTTC
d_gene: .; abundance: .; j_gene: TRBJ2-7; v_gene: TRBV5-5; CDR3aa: CASSFGHSYEQYF; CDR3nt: TGTGCCAGCAGCTTTGGACACTCCTACGAGCAGTACTTC
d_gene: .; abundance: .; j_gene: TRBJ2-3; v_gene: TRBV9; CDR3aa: CASSIQPGTTDTQYF; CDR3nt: TGTGCCAGCAGCATACAACCGGGGACTACAGATACGCAGTATTTT
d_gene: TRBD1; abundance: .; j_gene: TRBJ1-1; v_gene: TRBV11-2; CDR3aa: CASSPMAGGWGTEAFF; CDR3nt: TGTGCCAGCAGCCCAATGGCAGGGGGCTGGGGCACTGAAGCTTTCTTT
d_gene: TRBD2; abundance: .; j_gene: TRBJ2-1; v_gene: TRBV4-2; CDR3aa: CASSQEAGKFF; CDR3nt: TGTGCCAGCAGCCAAGAAGCGGGAAAGTTCTTC
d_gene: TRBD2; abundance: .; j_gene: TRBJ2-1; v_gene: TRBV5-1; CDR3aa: CASSQGLAGSNEQFF; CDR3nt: TGCGCCAGCAGCCAGGGACTAGCGGGAAGCAATGAGCAGTTCTTC
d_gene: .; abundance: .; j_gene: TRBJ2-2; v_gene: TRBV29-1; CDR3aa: CSVFDTPNTGELFF; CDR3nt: TGCAGCGTTTTTGACACCCCGAACACCGGGGAGCTGTTTTTT
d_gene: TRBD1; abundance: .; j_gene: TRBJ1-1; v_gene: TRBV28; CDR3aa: CASSRSDRGSNAEAFF; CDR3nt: TGTGCCAGCAGTCGTTCGGACAGGGGATCAAACGCTGAAGCTTTCTTT
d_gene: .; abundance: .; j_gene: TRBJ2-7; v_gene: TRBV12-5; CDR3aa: CASALLSAYEQYF; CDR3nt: TGTGCTAGTGCCCTATTAAGCGCCTACGAGCAGTACTTC
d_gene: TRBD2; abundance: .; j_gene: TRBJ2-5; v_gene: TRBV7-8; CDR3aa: CASSRLAGGPMGETQYF; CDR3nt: TGTGCCAGCAGCCGACTAGCGGGAGGGCCTATGGGAGAGACCCAGTACTTC
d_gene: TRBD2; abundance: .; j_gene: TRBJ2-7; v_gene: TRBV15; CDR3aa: CATSRDGASGGSTYEQYF; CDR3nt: TGTGCCACCAGCAGAGATGGGGCTAGCGGGGGTAGTACCTACGAGCAGTACTTC
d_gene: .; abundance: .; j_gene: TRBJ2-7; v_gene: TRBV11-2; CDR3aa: CASRLQVSYEQYF; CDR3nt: TGTGCCAGCAGGTTACAGGTCTCCTACGAGCAGTACTTC
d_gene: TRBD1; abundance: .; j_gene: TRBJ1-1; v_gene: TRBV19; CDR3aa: CASSTGTGFTEAFF; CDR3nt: TGTGCCAGTAGTACCGGGACAGGGTTCACTGAAGCTTTCTTT
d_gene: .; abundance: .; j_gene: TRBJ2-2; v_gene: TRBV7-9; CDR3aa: CATRGITGPLNTGELFF; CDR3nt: TGTGCCACCCGGGGGATTACGGGACCATTGAACACCGGGGAGCTGTTTTTT
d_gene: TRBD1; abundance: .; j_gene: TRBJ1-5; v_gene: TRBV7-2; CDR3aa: CASSARQGDQPQHF; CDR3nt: TGTGCCAGCAGCGCCCGACAGGGGGATCAGCCCCAGCATTTT
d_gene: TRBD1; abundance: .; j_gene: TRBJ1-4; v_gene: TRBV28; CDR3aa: CASSPGQGNNEKLFF; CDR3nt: TGTGCCAGCAGTCCGGGACAGGGGAATAATGAAAAACTGTTTTTT
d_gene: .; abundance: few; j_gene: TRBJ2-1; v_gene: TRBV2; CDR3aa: CASSATGNEQFF; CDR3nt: TGTGCCAGCAGTGCCACTGGTAACGAGCAGTTCTTC
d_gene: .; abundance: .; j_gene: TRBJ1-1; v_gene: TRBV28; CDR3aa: CASSLVGARNTEAFF; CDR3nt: TGTGCCAGCAGTTTGGTGGGGGCGAGGAACACTGAAGCTTTCTTT
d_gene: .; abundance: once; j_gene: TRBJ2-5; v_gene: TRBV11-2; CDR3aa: CASSLDGRGETQYF; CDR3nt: TGTGCCAGCAGCTTAGATGGCAGGGGAGAGACCCAGTACTTC
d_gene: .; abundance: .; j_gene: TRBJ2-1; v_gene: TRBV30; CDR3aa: CAWSEPTNEQFF; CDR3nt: TGTGCCTGGAGTGAGCCAACCAATGAGCAGTTCTTC
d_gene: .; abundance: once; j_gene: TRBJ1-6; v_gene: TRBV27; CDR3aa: CASSLSNSLTYNSPLHF; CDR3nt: TGTGCCAGCAGTTTATCGAACAGCCTAACCTATAATTCACCCCTCCACTTT
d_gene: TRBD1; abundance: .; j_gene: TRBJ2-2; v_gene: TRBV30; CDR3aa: CAWFGAPRGRSTGELFF; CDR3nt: TGTGCCTGGTTCGGCGCACCCAGGGGGCGTAGCACCGGGGAGCTGTTTTTT